This T cell receptor beta chain was sequenced for a study of OX40 agonist ivuxolimab in advanced cancers. At the level of the study: Earlier treatment with anti-PD-1, anti-PD-L1 or anti-CTLA-4 was permitted, and roughly 40% had received some.

The repertoire was sequenced with immunoSEQ multiplex PCR; TCRdb's copy has only in-frame clones and lacks some. This sample has 25,000 to 35,000 clones, with around 80% found just once. Sequenced material: CD4+ or CD8+ T cells sorted from blood, taken in a trial of the OX40 agonist ivuxolimab. This receptor was obtained from an adult with an advanced solid tumor such as melanoma, head and neck, liver or kidney cancer.

This CDR3 reads CASSKVTGINEAFF. CDR3 coding DNA: TGTGCCAGCAGCAAAGTGACAGGAATCAATGAAGCTTTCTTT. The rearrangement links TRBV7-9 to TRBJ1-1; tentative D call: TRBD1 (6 bases). Germline CDR1 SEHNR, CDR2 FQNEAQ (reference sequence). The CDR3 is made up of 14 amino acids. Trimming stripped 5 bases from V and 7 bases from J, with 17 bases between.